This T cell receptor beta chain comes out of a study of blood T cell repertoires in COVID-19. Assay used: immunoSEQ multiplex PCR; TCRdb lists only in-frame clones, some missing. The sample lists about 260,000 clones; around 87% were seen once. Germline assignment: CDR1 MNHNY and CDR2 SVGAGI (reference sequence). This CDR3 comprises 12 residues. V lost 6 bases and J 10 bases, leaving 15 bases between the germline ends. The sequenced sample consisted of peripheral blood. This chain links TRBV6-6 with TRBJ1-2; TRBD1 might be the D (6 bases). The sequence derives from a woman in her forties or fifties who had recovered from COVID-19. The chain's CDR3 is CASRLIQGNYTF. The DNA of the CDR3 is TGTGCCAGCAGACTGATACAGGGAAACTACACCTTC.